This TCR beta chain was profiled in a study of CD8+ T cells in alopecia areata. Looking at the study overall: The authors scored treated patients' severity by affected scalp percentage.

The CDR3 is 15 amino acids. V lost 6 bases and J 1 base, leaving 12 bases between the germline ends. Germline V gene data show CDR1 as SNHLY and CDR2 as FYNNEI. Regarding treatment: oral pan-JAK inhibitor, 5-10 mg twice daily. As regards this clone: Antigen: not known.

Findings of the study overall: Normal scalp showed lower clonality than lesional scalp, especially alopecia totalis/universalis. Tofacitinib significantly reduced both scalp clonality and expanded CD8+ clones among the top 100.

TCR sequencing used cDNA made by reverse transcription of extracted RNA. The method was immunoSEQ multiplex PCR; TCRdb's version includes in-frame clones alone and lacks a portion of them. The sample yields 150,000 to 200,000 clones, about 65% seen once. The V and J genes are TRBV2 and TRBJ2-2, with D maybe TRBD2 (5 bases). Sample: CD4+ T cells sorted from blood, taken at roughly week 49, from a patient treated with tofacitinib. This sequence originates from a human donor with alopecia areata. The CDR3 coding sequence is TGTGCCAGCAGACGCGGGCTGGTGAACACCGGGGAGCTGTTTTTT. Translating gives CASRRGLVNTGELFF.